This is a list of T cell receptor beta chains from one sample in a study of shared clonotypes between healthy human individuals. The table came from immunoSEQ multiplex PCR; TCRdb's copy has only in-frame clones and leaves some out. The data contain approximately 98,000 clones, roughly two thirds of them singletons. Sequenced material: memory CD8+ T cells sorted from blood. These receptors came from a woman in her twenties or thirties in good health. CDR3s include the opening cysteine and the closing phenylalanine or tryptophan. D genes are given only for firm matches. The size entry is marked missing in some rows and otherwise reads once, few, many or a size class.

v_gene,j_gene,abundance,d_gene,CDR3aa,CDR3nt
TRBV5-6,TRBJ2-1,-,-,CASSSGPGEDYNEQFF,TGTGCCAGCAGCTCCGGACCCGGGGAGGATTACAATGAGCAGTTCTTC
TRBV6-1,TRBJ2-3,-,-,CASSEPSPTDTQYF,TGTGCCAGCAGTGAACCGAGCCCTACAGATACGCAGTATTTT
TRBV5-1,TRBJ2-5,-,-,CASRRVQETQYF,TGCGCCAGCAGGCGGGTCCAAGAGACCCAGTACTTC
TRBV7-9,TRBJ2-4,-,TRBD2,CASSLPGLAENIQYF,TGTGCCAGCAGCTTACCGGGACTAGCGGAAAACATTCAGTACTTC
TRBV25-1,TRBJ1-1,-,-,CASSPGYGYTEAFF,TGTGCCAGCAGCCCGGGGTACGGATACACTGAAGCTTTCTTT
TRBV11-3,TRBJ2-7,-,-,CASSSTGSTYEQYF,TGTGCCAGCAGCTCTACCGGGAGTACATACGAGCAGTACTTC
TRBV25-1,TRBJ2-7,-,TRBD1,CASTSGTGETSSYEQYF,TGTGCCAGCACCTCCGGGACAGGGGAAACCAGCTCCTACGAGCAGTACTTC
TRBV15,TRBJ2-5,-,-,CATSRWKGETQYF,TGTGCCACCAGCCGCTGGAAGGGGGAGACCCAGTACTTC
TRBV6-1,TRBJ2-5,once,TRBD2,CASSEAASGSQTQYF,TGTGCCAGCAGTGAAGCGGCTAGCGGGAGTCAGACCCAGTACTTC
TRBV13,TRBJ2-3,-,-,CASSVIGADTQYF,TGTGCCAGCAGCGTTATAGGGGCAGATACGCAGTATTTT
TRBV7-2,TRBJ1-5,-,-,CASSPGGPISNQPQHF,TGTGCCAGCAGCCCCGGAGGACCTATTAGCAATCAGCCCCAGCATTTT
TRBV4-2,TRBJ2-7,-,TRBD2,CASSQELAGAAEQYF,TGTGCCAGCAGCCAAGAACTAGCGGGAGCGGCAGAGCAGTACTTC
TRBV7-6,TRBJ2-3,-,TRBD2,CASSLGPSGRYPDTQYF,TGTGCCAGCAGCCTTGGGCCTAGCGGGAGGTACCCAGATACGCAGTATTTT
TRBV28,TRBJ2-2,-,-,CASSFMGGAGELFF,TGTGCCAGCAGTTTCATGGGCGGCGCCGGGGAGCTGTTTTTT
TRBV5-4,TRBJ1-2,-,TRBD1,CASSFRTGNYGYTF,TGTGCCAGCAGCTTCCGGACAGGGAACTATGGCTACACCTTC
TRBV18,TRBJ2-7,-,TRBD2,CASSPQREAMYEQYF,TGTGCCAGCTCCCCTCAGCGGGAGGCAATGTACGAGCAGTACTTC
TRBV9,TRBJ1-1,-,-,CASSVGQGIMNTEAFF,TGTGCCAGCAGCGTAGGTCAGGGGATAATGAACACTGAAGCTTTCTTT
TRBV5-1,TRBJ1-1,-,-,CASSLGEHMNTEAFF,TGCGCCAGCAGCTTGGGAGAACACATGAACACTGAAGCTTTCTTT
TRBV19,TRBJ2-7,-,TRBD2,CASSRAGGLYEQYF,TGTGCCAGTAGTCGGGCGGGAGGGCTCTACGAGCAGTACTTC
TRBV25-1,TRBJ2-3,many,-,CASSEVAGDTQYF,TGTGCCAGCAGTGAAGTCGCAGGAGATACGCAGTATTTT
TRBV6-6,TRBJ1-2,-,-,CASCPRGHYGYTF,TGTGCCAGCTGCCCTCGGGGACATTATGGCTACACCTTC
TRBV6-4,TRBJ2-1,many,-,CASSVSPEGNEQFF,TGTGCCAGCAGTGTCAGCCCGGAAGGCAATGAGCAGTTCTTC
TRBV6-1,TRBJ2-7,many,TRBD2,CASSEVTGLAGGLREQYF,TGTGCCAGCAGTGAAGTAACGGGACTAGCGGGAGGGCTTAGGGAGCAGTACTTC
TRBV28,TRBJ2-1,-,TRBD2,CASSFWTSGDAYNEQFF,TGTGCCAGCAGTTTCTGGACTAGCGGAGATGCCTACAATGAGCAGTTCTTC
TRBV6-5,TRBJ2-2,-,-,CASSGIDGELFF,TGTGCCAGCAGTGGCATAGACGGGGAGCTGTTTTTT
TRBV9,TRBJ1-3,-,-,CASSDDSSGNTIYF,TGTGCCAGCAGCGACGACAGCTCTGGAAACACCATATATTTT
TRBV27,TRBJ2-1,-,TRBD2,CASRGMQTSGYNEQFF,TGTGCCAGCCGTGGGATGCAGACTAGCGGATACAATGAGCAGTTCTTC
TRBV5-6,TRBJ2-2,once,-,CASRVLWAGELFF,TGTGCCAGCAGGGTCCTTTGGGCCGGGGAGCTGTTTTTT
TRBV5-4,TRBJ1-1,few,-,CASSLEDNPAEAFF,TGTGCCAGCAGCTTAGAGGATAATCCCGCTGAAGCTTTCTTT
TRBV18,TRBJ2-6,-,-,CASSPSDGISGANVLTF,TGTGCCAGCTCACCATCGGACGGGATCTCTGGGGCCAACGTCCTGACTTTC
TRBV25-1,TRBJ1-1,many,-,CASSASTENTEAFF,TGTGCCAGCAGCGCCTCGACAGAGAACACTGAAGCTTTCTTT
TRBV29-1,TRBJ2-1,many,TRBD1,CSVVRQGALEEQFF,TGCAGCGTTGTTAGACAGGGGGCGCTTGAGGAGCAGTTCTTC
TRBV14,TRBJ2-7,-,TRBD2,CASVSGRADYEQYF,TGTGCCAGCGTTAGCGGGAGGGCCGACTACGAGCAGTACTTC
TRBV11-1,TRBJ2-1,-,TRBD2,CASSYSGSSYNEQFF,TGTGCCAGCAGCTATAGCGGGAGCTCCTACAATGAGCAGTTCTTC
TRBV7-9,TRBJ2-7,-,-,CASSFEDFPSNF,TGTGCCAGCAGCTTTGAGGATTTTCCCTCGAACTTC
TRBV5-6,TRBJ2-1,once,-,CASSLGLVINEQFF,TGTGCCAGCAGCTTGGGACTAGTAATCAATGAGCAGTTCTTC
TRBV25-1,TRBJ2-7,few,-,CASSAAVVYEQYF,TGTGCCAGCAGTGCGGCCGTGGTTTACGAGCAGTACTTC
TRBV7-9,TRBJ2-3,-,-,CASSLGPRLATDTQYF,TGTGCCAGCAGCTTAGGGCCGCGTCTAGCCACAGATACGCAGTATTTT
TRBV25-1,TRBJ1-5,-,-,CASSGERTGGYSNQPQHF,TGTGCCAGCAGTGGGGAAAGAACCGGGGGCTATAGCAATCAGCCCCAGCATTTT
TRBV27,TRBJ1-5,-,-,CASSFWGSGQPQHF,TGTGCCAGCAGTTTTTGGGGTAGCGGGCAGCCCCAGCATTTT
TRBV6-1,TRBJ1-1,-,-,CASSESLKGPEAFF,TGTGCCAGCAGTGAAAGTCTTAAGGGGCCTGAAGCTTTCTTT
TRBV7-9,TRBJ2-7,-,-,CASSRGSYEQYF,TGTGCCAGCAGCAGGGGGTCCTACGAGCAGTACTTC